Presented here are 10 T cell receptor beta chains from one specimen sequenced in a study of regulatory T cells in long-lasting Graves disease (dated by TCRdb to about 2021). Reading the label with the study, this specimen's time point is: persistent/refractory GD, antithyroid drugs over 5 years with positive TRAb. For both TCR sequencing and RNA sequencing, RNA was extracted from PBMCs in TRIzol. Preparation of the library involved multiplex PCR. Sequencer: Illumina HiSeq 4000. To build TCR beta libraries, CDR3 regions were amplified by Arm-PCR using iRepertoire HTBI primers. TCRdb applied fastp at Q25 and MiXCR to the public reads, then kept only in-frame beta chains. Entries are consolidated by CDR3 protein sequence, retaining the most common genes and DNA. This sample gives around 400,000 distinct CDR3 sequences in total; 20% to 25% of them show up just once. The ten biggest clones cover around 30% of the sample.

The sample here was peripheral blood mononuclear cells (PBMCs), taken when the disease was refractory, from a patient treated with antithyroid drugs. The source of these receptors is a woman between 35 and 50 years old with Graves disease. Donor details come from another sample of the same person, matched by shared clones.

This clonotype was seen repeatedly, ten times or more. The J gene is TRBJ1-2, the V gene TRBV20-1; weak D call: TRBD1 (5 bases). This CDR3 is built from 12 residues. Germline CDR1 DFQATT, CDR2 SNEGSKA (reference sequence). V lost 0 bases to trimming and J lost 8 bases, with 10 bases between them. DNA for the CDR3: TGCAGTGCTAGAGATCTGGGGGAGGGCTACACCTTC. Translated: CSARDLGEGYTF.

This clonotype was detected ten times or more. V gene TRBV7-8 combines with J gene TRBJ2-5; TRBD2 is a possible D gene (5 bases). Between the trimmed V and J ends, which lost 7 bases and 4 bases, there was a span of 13 bases. The CDR3 is 13 residues long. Germline-derived CDR1 and CDR2 are SGHVS and FQNEAQ. CDR3 protein: CASKRGFGETQYF. The CDR3 DNA follows: TGTGCCAGCAAACGGGGTTTTGGAGAGACCCAGTACTTC.

This clonotype was recorded many times. The chain is built from TRBV20-1 and TRBJ1-1; D unresolved. Germline-derived CDR1 and CDR2 are DFQATT and SNEGSKA (reference sequence). V was pared by 1 base and J by 1 base, with 10 bases between. CDR3 size: 14 residues. CDR3 sequence (DNA): TGCAGTGCTAGAGCGTTGGGTGAGAACACTGAAGCTTTCTTT. Protein sequence: CSARALGENTEAFF.

This clonotype appeared a few times. The chain carries TRBV28 and TRBJ2-1, with unresolved D. Deletions cut 3 bases from V and 0 bases from J, with 6 bases between. CDR3 length: 14 amino acids. CDR1 and CDR2 (germline): MDHEN, SYDVKM. DNA for the CDR3: TGTGCCAGCAGTTTTAGAGGCTCCTACAATGAGCAGTTCTTC. Its protein is CASSFRGSYNEQFF. Combining the CDR3 with reference TRBV28 and TRBJ2-1 gives the whole variable domain DVKVTQSSRYLVKRTGEKVFLECVQDMDHENMFWYRQDPGLGLRLIYFSYDVKMKEKGDIPEGYSVSREKKERFSLILESASTNQTSMYLCASSFRGSYNEQFFGPGTRLTVL.

This clonotype has just a few counts. The chain uses TRBV5-8 and TRBJ1-1; D remains ambiguous. V was pared by 4 bases and J by 1 base, with 8 bases between. Germline CDR1 reads SGHTS; CDR2 reads YDEGEE. The CDR3 sequence is 13 residues long. The CDR3 DNA is TGTGCCAGCAGCCCAAGGGCGAACACTGAAGCTTTCTTT. Translating it yields CASSPRANTEAFF.

The J gene is TRBJ2-1, the V gene TRBV5-1; D might be TRBD1 or TRBD2, each matching 5 bases. CDR3 length: 15 amino acids. Per the germline V gene, CDR1 is SGHRS and CDR2 is YFSETQ. The V end was cut by 4 bases, the J end by 8 bases, with 19 bases between. The CDR3 loop is CASSVRDPLVHEQFF. In DNA form, the CDR3 reads TGCGCCAGCAGCGTCCGGGACCCTTTGGTCCATGAGCAGTTCTTC.

This clonotype was seen repeatedly, ten times or more. The chain has TRBV12-3 or TRBV12-4 and TRBJ2-2; 10 bases are a match to TRBD2. The CDR3 has 16 residues. V shed 7 bases, J shed 4 bases, and the junction held 9 bases outside the gene matches. CDR3 sequence reads: CASILGLAVGTGELFF. CDR3 bases: TGTGCCAGCATACTAGGACTAGCGGTGGGCACCGGGGAGCTGTTTTTT.

This rearrangement joins TRBV2 to TRBJ1-4; D is uncertain. Trimming took 3 bases from V and 3 from J, leaving 8 bases between them. Germline V lookup: CDR1 SNHLY, CDR2 FYNNEI. The CDR3 is 14 amino acids. CDR3 nucleotides: TGTGCCAGCAGTGATAGGCTGGCTAATGAAAAACTGTTTTTT. It translates to CASSDRLANEKLFF.

The table lists this clonotype with many counts. V gene TRBV28 combines with J gene TRBJ2-7; 10 nucleotides align to TRBD1. Losses at the gene ends were 5 bases for V and 7 bases for J; bases not matched to a gene: 11. The CDR3 runs to 15 residues. Per germline, CDR1 MDHEN and CDR2 SYDVKM. CDR3 sequence reads: CASSLNPGQGREQYF. The CDR3 coding sequence is TGTGCCAGCAGTCTAAACCCGGGACAGGGGCGAGAGCAGTACTTC.

There are a few counts of this clonotype. The chain is built from TRBV5-1 and TRBJ2-5; D remains unclear. CDR1 is SGHRS, CDR2 YFSETQ, per germline. Trimming removed 2 bases at V and 3 bases at J, with 17 bases between. The CDR3 is made up of 16 amino acids. In nucleotides, the CDR3 is TGCGCCAGCAGCTTCAACCCTCCATTCCAAGAAGAGACCCAGTACTTC. It codes for CASSFNPPFQEETQYF.